This TCR beta chain is from a study of response to subunit inactivated influenza vaccine. Whole-study findings and limits: A suggestion made by the authors is that each seasonal influenza vaccination recruits few new T cells.

MiXCR was run by TCRdb on the RT-PCR reads, yielding one entry per CDR3 protein. Among hundreds of thousands of distinct CDR3 sequences, about 20% were seen once, and the ten largest hold 10%. V was cut by 4 bases and J by 6 bases, with 6 bases left in between. There are 11 residues in the CDR3. From germline, CDR1 is SQVTM and CDR2 ANQGSEA. Points on this clonotype: Its antigen is not identified.

This receptor was taken from a man aged 50 to 69 who received an inactivated influenza vaccine. V is TRBV29-1 and J is TRBJ2-2; possible D gene TRBD2, 5 bases. Specimen: PBMCs from blood, collected less than 22 months after vaccination. The CDR3 protein is CSVGESGELFF. The DNA for the CDR3 is TGCAGCGTTGGGGAGTCCGGGGAGCTGTTTTTT.